This T cell receptor (beta chain) emerged from a study of CD8 T cells in ankylosing spondylitis. Findings and limits, study-wide: In ankylosing spondylitis blood, a motif of roughly 8 highly homologous TCR beta variants appeared characteristic.

Worth noting for this clonotype: Antigen unknown.

Deletions cut 1 base from V and 0 bases from J, with 16 bases between. This CDR3 comprises 18 residues. Germline values: CDR1 SGHAT, CDR2 FQNNGV. Via MiXCR, TCRdb re-called the 5' RACE reads, giving one row per CDR3 protein. The sample contains around 39,000 distinct CDR3 sequences, approximately 10% of which appear only once. The chain has TRBV11-2 and TRBJ1-5, with D possibly TRBD1 on 5 matching bases. The source is a male donor with ankylosing spondylitis. Sequencing input: synovial fluid, either unsorted or a sorted T cell fraction (not recorded which). In DNA form, the CDR3 reads TGTGCCAGCAGCTTAGGACCCTGGGCAGGGAATAGCAATCAGCCCCAGCATTTT. Residues: CASSLGPWAGNSNQPQHF. Complete variable domain (other parts from reference TRBV11-2 and TRBJ1-5): EAGVAQSPRYKIIEKRQSVAFWCNPISGHATLYWYQQILGQGPKLLIQFQNNGVVDDSQLPKDRFSAERLKGVDSTLKIQPAKLEDSAVYLCASSLGPWAGNSNQPQHFGDGTRLSIL.